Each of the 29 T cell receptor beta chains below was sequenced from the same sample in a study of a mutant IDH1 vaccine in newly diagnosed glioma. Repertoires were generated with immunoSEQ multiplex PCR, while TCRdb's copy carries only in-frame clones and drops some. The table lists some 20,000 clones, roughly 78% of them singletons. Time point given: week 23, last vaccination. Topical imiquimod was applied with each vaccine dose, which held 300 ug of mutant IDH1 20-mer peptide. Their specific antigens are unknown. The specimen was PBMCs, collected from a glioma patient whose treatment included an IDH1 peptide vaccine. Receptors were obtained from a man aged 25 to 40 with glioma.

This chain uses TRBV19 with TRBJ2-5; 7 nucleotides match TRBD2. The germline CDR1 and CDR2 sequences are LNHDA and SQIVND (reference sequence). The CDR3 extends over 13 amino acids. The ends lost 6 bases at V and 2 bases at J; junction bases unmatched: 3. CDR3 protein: CASRPLAQETQYF. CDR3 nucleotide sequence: TGTGCCAGTAGACCACTAGCGCAAGAGACCCAGTACTTC.

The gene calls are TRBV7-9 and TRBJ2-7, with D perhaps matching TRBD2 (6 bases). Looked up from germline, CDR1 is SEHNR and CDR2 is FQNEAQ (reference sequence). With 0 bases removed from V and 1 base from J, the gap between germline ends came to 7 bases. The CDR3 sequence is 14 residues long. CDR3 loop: CASSLAGGSYEQYF. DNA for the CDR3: TGTGCCAGCAGCTTAGCGGGAGGTTCCTACGAGCAGTACTTC.

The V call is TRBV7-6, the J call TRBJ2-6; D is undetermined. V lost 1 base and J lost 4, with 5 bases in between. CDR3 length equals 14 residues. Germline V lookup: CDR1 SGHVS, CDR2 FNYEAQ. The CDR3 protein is CASSLGVGANVLTF. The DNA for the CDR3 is TGTGCCAGCAGCTTAGGCGTAGGGGCCAACGTCCTGACTTTC.

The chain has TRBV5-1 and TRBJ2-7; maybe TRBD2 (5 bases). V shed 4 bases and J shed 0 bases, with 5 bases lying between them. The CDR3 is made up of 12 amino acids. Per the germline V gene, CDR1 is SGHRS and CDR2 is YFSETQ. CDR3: CASSRGSYEQYF. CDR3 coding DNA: TGCGCCAGCAGCCGGGGCTCCTACGAGCAGTACTTC. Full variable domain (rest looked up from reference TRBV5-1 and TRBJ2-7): KAGVTQTPRYLIKTRGQQVTLSCSPISGHRSVSWYQQTPGQGLQFLFEYFSETQRNKGNFPGRFSGRQFSNSRSEMNVSTLELGDSALYLCASSRGSYEQYFGPGTRLTVT.

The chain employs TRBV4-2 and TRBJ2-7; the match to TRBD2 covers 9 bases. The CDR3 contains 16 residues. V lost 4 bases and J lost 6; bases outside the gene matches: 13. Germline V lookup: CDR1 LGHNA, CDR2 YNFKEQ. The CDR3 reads CASSLWNSGSGAEQYF. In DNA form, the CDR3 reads TGTGCCAGCAGCCTCTGGAATAGCGGGAGCGGTGCCGAGCAGTACTTC.

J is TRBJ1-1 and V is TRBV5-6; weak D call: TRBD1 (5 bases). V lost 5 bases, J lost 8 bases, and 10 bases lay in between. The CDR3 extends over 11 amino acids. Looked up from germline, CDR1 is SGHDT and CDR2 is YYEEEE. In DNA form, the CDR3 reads TGTGCCAGCAGTTCTTACAGGGAAGCTTTCTTT. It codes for CASSSYREAFF.

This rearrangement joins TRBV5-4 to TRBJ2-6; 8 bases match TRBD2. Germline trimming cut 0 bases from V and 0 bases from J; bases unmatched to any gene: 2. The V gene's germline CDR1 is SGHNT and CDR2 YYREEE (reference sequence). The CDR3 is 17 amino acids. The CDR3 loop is CASSLGGLASGANVLTF. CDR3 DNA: TGTGCCAGCAGCTTGGGAGGACTAGCCTCTGGGGCCAACGTCCTGACTTTC.

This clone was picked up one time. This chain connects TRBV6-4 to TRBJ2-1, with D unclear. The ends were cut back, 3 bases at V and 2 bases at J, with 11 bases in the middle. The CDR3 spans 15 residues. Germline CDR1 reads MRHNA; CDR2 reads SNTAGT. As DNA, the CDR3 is TGTGCCAGCAGTGAGAGACACCTAACCTACAATGAGCAGTTCTTC. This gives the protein CASSERHLTYNEQFF.

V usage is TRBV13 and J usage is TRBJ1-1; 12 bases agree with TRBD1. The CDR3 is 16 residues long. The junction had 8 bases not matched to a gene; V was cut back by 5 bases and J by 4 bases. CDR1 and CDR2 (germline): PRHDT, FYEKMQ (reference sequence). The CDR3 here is CASSGGTGGMGTEAFF. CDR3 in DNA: TGTGCCAGCAGCGGGGGGACAGGGGGCATGGGCACTGAAGCTTTCTTT.

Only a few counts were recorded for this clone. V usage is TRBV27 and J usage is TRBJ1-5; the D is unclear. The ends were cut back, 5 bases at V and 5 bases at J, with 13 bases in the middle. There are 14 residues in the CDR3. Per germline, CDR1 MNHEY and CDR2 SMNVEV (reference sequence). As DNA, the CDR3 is TGTGCCAGCAGTCCGAATCCCCCCTATCAGCCCCAGCATTTT. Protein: CASSPNPPYQPQHF.

The CDR3 region has the DNA TGTGCCAGCAGTGAACGGGGACCTTCCTACGAGCAGTACTTC. Amino acid sequence: CASSERGPSYEQYF. The chain combines TRBV6-1 with TRBJ2-7; D possibly matches TRBD1 or TRBD2 (5 bases each). V was clipped by 2 bases and J by 1 base, with 9 bases between them. Looked up from germline, CDR1 is MNHNS and CDR2 is SASEGT. There are 14 residues in the CDR3.

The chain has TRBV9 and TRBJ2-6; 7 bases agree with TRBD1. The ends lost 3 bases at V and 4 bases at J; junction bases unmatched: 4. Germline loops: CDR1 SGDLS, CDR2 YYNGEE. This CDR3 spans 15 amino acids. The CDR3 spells CASSGQGSGANVLTF. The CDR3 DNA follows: TGTGCCAGCAGCGGACAGGGATCCGGGGCCAACGTCCTGACTTTC.

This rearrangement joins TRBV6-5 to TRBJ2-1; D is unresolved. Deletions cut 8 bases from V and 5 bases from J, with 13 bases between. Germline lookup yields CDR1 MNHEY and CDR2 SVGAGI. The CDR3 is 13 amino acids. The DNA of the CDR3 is TGTGCCAGCTTAAGTCGAAACAACAATGAGCAGTTCTTC. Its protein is CASLSRNNNEQFF.

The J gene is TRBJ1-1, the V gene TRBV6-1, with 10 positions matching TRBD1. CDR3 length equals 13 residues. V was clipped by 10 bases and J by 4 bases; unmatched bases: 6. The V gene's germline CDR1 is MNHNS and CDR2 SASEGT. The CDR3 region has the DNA TGTGCCACCCCGACAGGGGGCTTCACTGAAGCTTTCTTT. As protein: CATPTGGFTEAFF.

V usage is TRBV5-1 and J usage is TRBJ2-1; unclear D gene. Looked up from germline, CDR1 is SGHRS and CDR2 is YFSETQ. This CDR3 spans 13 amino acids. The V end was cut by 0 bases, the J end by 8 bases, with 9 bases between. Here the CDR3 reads CASSLGALDEQFF. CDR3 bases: TGCGCCAGCAGCTTGGGAGCTCTGGATGAGCAGTTCTTC.

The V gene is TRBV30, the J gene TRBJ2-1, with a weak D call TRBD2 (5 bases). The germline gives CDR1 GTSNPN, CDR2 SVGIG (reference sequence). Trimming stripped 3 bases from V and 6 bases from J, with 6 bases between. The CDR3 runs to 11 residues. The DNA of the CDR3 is TGTGCCTGGAGGGGGAGCAATGAGCAGTTCTTC. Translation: CAWRGSNEQFF. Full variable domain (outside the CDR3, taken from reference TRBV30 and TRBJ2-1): SQTIHQWPATLVQPVGSPLSLECTVEGTSNPNLYWYRQAAGRGLQLLFYSVGIGQISSEVPQNLSASRPQDRQFILSSKKLLLSDSGFYLCAWRGSNEQFFGPGTRLTVL.

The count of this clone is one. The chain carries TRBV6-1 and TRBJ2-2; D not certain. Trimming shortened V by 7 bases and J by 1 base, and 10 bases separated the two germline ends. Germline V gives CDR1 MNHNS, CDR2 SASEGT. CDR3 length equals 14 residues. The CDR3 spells CASTEWGNTGELFF. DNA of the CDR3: TGTGCCAGCACCGAGTGGGGGAACACCGGGGAGCTGTTTTTT.

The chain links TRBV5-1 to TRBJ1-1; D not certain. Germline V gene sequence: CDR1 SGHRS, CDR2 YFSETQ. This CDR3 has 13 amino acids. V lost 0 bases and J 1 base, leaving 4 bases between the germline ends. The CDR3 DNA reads TGCGCCAGCAGCTTGGGAGAGAACACTGAAGCTTTCTTT. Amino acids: CASSLGENTEAFF.

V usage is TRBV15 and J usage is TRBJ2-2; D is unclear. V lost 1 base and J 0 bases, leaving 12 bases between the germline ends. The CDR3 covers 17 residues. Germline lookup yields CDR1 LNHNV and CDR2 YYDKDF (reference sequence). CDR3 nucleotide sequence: TGTGCCACCAGCAGAGTCCCGGCACAGCCGAACACCGGGGAGCTGTTTTTT. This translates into CATSRVPAQPNTGELFF.

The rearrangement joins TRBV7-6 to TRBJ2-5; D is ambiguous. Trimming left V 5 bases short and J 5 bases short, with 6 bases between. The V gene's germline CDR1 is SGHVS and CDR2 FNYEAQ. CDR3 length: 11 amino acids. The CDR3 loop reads CASSVGETQYF. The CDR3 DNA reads TGTGCCAGCAGCGTAGGGGAGACCCAGTACTTC.

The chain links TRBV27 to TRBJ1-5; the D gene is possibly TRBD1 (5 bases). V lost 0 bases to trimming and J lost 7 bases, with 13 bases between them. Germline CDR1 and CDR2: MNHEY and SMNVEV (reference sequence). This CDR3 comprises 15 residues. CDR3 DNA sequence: TGTGCCAGCAGTTTATCGGGGGGATTGAGGCAGCCCCAGCATTTT. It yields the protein CASSLSGGLRQPQHF.

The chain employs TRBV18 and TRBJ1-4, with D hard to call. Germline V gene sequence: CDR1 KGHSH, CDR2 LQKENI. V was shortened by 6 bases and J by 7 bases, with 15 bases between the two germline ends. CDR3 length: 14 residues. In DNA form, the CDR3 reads TGTGCCAGCTCGTTCGGGAGGGCGGCTGAAAAACTGTTTTTT. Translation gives CASSFGRAAEKLFF.

The CDR3 loop is CASSYPRGRLTDTQYF. The CDR3, as DNA: TGCGCCAGCAGCTATCCCCGGGGGCGTTTGACAGATACGCAGTATTTT. V gene TRBV5-1 combines with J gene TRBJ2-3; D could derive from TRBD1 or TRBD2 (6 bases each). The CDR3 loop spans 16 amino acids. Germline assignment: CDR1 SGHRS and CDR2 YFSETQ. Trimming removed 3 bases from V and 3 bases from J, with 17 bases in between.

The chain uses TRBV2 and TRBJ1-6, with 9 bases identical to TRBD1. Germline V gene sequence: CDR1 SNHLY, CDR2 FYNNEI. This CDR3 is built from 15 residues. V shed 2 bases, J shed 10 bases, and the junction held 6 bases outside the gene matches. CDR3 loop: CASSEQGQGYSPLHF. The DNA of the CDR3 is TGTGCCAGCAGTGAACAGGGACAGGGATACTCACCCCTCCACTTT.

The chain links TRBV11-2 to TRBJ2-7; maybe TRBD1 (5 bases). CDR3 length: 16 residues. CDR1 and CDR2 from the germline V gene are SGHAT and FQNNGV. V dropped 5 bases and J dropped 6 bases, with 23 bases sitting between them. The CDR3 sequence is CASSDSKEGVSSEQYF. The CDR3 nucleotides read TGTGCCAGCAGCGACAGTAAAGAAGGAGTTTCGAGCGAGCAGTACTTC.

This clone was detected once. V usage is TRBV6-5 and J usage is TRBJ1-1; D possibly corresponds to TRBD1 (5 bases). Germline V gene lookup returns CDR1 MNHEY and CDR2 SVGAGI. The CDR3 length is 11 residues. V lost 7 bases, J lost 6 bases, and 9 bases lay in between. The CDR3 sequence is CASTWGAEAFF. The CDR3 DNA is TGTGCCAGCACGTGGGGGGCTGAAGCTTTCTTT.

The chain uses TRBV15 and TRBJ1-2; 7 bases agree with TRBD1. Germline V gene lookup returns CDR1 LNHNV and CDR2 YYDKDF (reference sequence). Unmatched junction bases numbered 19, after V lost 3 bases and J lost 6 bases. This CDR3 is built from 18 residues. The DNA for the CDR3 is TGTGCCACCAGCAGCCTAACGAGCTACAGGGGCGGGAGAAATGGCTACACCTTC. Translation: CATSSLTSYRGGRNGYTF.

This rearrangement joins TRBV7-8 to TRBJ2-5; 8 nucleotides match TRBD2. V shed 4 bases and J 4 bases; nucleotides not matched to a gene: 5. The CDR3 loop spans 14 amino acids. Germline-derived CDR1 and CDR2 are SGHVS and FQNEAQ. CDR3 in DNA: TGTGCCAGCAGCTCCATAGCGGGACTAGAGACCCAGTACTTC. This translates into CASSSIAGLETQYF.

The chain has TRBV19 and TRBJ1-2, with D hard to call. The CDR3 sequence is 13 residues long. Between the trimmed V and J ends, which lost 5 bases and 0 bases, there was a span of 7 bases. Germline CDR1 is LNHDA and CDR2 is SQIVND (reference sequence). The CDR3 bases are TGTGCCAGTAGTCTCGGGGCTAACTATGGCTACACCTTC. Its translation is CASSLGANYGYTF.